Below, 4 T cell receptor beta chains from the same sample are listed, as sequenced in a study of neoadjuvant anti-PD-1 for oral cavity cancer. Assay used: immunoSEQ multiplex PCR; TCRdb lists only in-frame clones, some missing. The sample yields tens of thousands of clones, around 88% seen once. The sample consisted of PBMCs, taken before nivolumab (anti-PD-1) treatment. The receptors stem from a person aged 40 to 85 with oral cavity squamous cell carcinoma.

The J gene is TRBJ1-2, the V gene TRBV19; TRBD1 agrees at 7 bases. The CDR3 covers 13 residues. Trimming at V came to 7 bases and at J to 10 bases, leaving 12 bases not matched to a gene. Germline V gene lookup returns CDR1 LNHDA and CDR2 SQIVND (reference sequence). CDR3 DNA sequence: TGTGCCAGTACCTTGACAGGGCGCATCGTCTACACCTTC. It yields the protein CASTLTGRIVYTF.

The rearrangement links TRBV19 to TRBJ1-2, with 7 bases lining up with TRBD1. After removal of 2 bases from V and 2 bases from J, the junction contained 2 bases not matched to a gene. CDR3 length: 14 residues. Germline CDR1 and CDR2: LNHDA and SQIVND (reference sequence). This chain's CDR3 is CASSITDRNYGYTF. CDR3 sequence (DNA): TGTGCCAGTAGTATAACGGACAGGAACTATGGCTACACCTTC.

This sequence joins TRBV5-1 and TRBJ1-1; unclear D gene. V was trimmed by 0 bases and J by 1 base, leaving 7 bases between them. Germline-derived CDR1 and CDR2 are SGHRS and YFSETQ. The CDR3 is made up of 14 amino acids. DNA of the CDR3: TGCGCCAGCAGCTTGGGTTTCGGGAACACTGAAGCTTTCTTT. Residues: CASSLGFGNTEAFF.

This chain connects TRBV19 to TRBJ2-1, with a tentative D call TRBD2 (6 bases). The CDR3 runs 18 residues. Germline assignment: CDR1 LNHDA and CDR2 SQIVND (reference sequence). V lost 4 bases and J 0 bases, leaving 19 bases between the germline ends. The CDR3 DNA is TGTGCCAGTAGTACCCCCCCGTGGGGGGTGGGCTCCTACAATGAGCAGTTCTTC. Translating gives CASSTPPWGVGSYNEQFF.